This section outlines one T cell receptor (beta chain) sequence together with its context. Antigen unknown. This sample was included in a study of T cell responses to AZD1222 COVID-19 vaccine. The study, taken as a whole, reports: Females outnumbered males among donors, who were mostly white British; clonal diversity was possibly underestimated.

Some clones are missing from TCRdb's copy, which holds only in-frame ones; the method was immunoSEQ multiplex PCR. In the table there are fewer than 150,000 clones, approximately 88% of which are singletons. This TCR was recovered from an adult in good health. The sample here was peripheral blood, taken on day 0 of AZD1222 vaccination.

This CDR3 is CASSPLGGSTDTQYF. As DNA, the CDR3 is TGTGCCAGCAGCCCTCTAGGGGGAAGCACAGATACGCAGTATTTT. The chain has TRBV3-1 (or the pseudogene TRBV3-2) and TRBJ2-3, with a tentative D call TRBD1 (6 bases). Germline V gives CDR1 LGHDT, CDR2 YNNKEL (reference sequence). V shed 4 bases and J shed 0 bases, with 11 bases lying between them. The CDR3 length is 15 residues.